What follows describes a single T cell receptor (beta chain). Its antigen is as yet unknown. The study drew donors from healthy Caucasian individuals in Russia aged roughly 6 to 90. In germline, CDR1 is MNHEY, CDR2 SVGEGT. V was clipped by 2 bases and J by 7 bases, with 14 bases between them. CDR3 length equals 14 residues. This sample is drawn from a study of blood T cells in healthy people across ages. General study points: Strongly correlated with naive T cell percentage was TCR beta diversity.

The second PCR ran 7 to 11 cycles with a sample-barcoded 5' primer and J-beta primers. All cDNA molecules were each tagged by a template-switch adaptor with 12 random nucleotides. TCRdb ran MiXCR on the 5' RACE reads and lists one entry per CDR3 protein. The data show 1,300,000 or so distinct CDR3 sequences, almost 60% seen once. This clonotype was sampled from a man in his late teens or twenties in good health. Specimen: blood. This chain links TRBV6-2 or TRBV6-3 with TRBJ1-2, with D perhaps matching TRBD1 (5 bases). CDR3 nucleotide sequence: TGTGCCAGCAGTTACCCTGCGGGACGTTCTGGCTACACCTTC. Translated: CASSYPAGRSGYTF.